This TCR beta chain came from a study of siplizumab effects on memory and regulatory T cells. The CDR3 loop spans 14 amino acids. Trimming pared 5 bases from V and 6 bases from J, leaving 17 bases between. CDR1 is SGHVS, CDR2 FNYEAQ, per germline. Some clones are missing from TCRdb's copy, which holds only in-frame ones; the method was immunoSEQ multiplex PCR. This sample has about 100,000 clones, with about 91% found just once. The receptor's source is a human donor in good health. V is TRBV7-6 and J is TRBJ2-7, with D possibly TRBD1 on 5 matching bases. Sequences were obtained from CD4+ T cells sorted from blood. DNA for the CDR3: TGTGCCAGCAGCAACAGCCTAGGGGAAGGCGAGCAGTACTTC. Translated, it gives CASSNSLGEGEQYF.